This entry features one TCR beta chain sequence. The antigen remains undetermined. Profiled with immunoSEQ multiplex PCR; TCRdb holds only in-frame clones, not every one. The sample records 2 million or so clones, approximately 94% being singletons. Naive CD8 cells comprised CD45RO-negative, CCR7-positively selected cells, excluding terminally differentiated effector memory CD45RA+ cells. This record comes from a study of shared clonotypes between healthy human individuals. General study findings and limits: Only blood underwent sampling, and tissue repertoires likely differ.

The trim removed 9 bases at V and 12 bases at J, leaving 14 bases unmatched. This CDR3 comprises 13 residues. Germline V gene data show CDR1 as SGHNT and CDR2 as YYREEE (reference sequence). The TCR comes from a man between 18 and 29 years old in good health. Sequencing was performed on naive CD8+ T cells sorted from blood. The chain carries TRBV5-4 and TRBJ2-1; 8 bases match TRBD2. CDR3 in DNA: TGTGCCACCATCGACGGGGTCAGCGGGAGGCAGTTCTTC. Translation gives CATIDGVSGRQFF.